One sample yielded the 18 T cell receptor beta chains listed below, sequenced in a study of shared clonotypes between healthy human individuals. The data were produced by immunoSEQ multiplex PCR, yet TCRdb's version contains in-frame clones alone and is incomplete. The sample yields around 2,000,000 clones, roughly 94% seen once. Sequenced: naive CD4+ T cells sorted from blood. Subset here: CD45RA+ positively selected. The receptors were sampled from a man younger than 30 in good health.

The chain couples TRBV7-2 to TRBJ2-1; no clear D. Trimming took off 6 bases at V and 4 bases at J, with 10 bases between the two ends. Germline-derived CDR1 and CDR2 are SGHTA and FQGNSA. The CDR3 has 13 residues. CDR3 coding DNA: TGTGCCAGCAGGTCCCCTCCTTACAATGAGCAGTTCTTC. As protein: CASRSPPYNEQFF. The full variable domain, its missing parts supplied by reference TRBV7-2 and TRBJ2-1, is GAGVSQSPSNKVTEKGKDVELRCDPISGHTALYWYRQSLGQGLEFLIYFQGNSAPDKSGLPSDRFSAERTGGSVSTLTIQRTQQEDSAVYLCASRSPPYNEQFFGPGTRLTVL.

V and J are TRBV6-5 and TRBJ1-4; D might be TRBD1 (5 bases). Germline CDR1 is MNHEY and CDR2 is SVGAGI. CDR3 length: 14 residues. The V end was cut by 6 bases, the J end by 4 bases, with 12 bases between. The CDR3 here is CASRPTGFNEKLFF. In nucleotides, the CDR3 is TGTGCCAGCAGACCAACAGGATTTAATGAAAAACTGTTTTTT.

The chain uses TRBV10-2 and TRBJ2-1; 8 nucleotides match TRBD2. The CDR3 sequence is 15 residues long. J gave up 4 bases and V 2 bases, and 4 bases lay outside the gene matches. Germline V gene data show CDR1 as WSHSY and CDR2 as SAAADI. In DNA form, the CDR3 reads TGCGCCAGCAGTGAGGGGGGACTAGGATACAATGAGCAGTTCTTC. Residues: CASSEGGLGYNEQFF.

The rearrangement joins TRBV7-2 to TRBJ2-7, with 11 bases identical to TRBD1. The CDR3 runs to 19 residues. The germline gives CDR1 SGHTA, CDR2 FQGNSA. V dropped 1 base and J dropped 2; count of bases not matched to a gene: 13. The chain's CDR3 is CASSLVGTGGPTTPYEQYF. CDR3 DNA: TGTGCCAGCAGCTTAGTTGGGACAGGGGGACCAACGACCCCCTACGAGCAGTACTTC. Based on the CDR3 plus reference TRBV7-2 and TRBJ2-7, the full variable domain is GAGVSQSPSNKVTEKGKDVELRCDPISGHTALYWYRQSLGQGLEFLIYFQGNSAPDKSGLPSDRFSAERTGGSVSTLTIQRTQQEDSAVYLCASSLVGTGGPTTPYEQYFGPGTRLTVT.

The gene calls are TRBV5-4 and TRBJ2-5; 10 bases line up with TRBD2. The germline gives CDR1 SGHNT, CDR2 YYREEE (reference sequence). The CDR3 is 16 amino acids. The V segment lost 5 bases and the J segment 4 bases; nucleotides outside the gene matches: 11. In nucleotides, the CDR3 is TGTGCCAGCAGTCAGCAGGCTAGCGGGAGTTCAGAGACCCAGTACTTC. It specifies CASSQQASGSSETQYF.

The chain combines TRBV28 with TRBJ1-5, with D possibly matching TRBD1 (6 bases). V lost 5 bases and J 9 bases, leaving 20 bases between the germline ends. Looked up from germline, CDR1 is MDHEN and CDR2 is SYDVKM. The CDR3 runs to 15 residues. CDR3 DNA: TGTGCCAGCAGTCCGGGGACACTGGGAGGAGGGCCCCAGCATTTT. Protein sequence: CASSPGTLGGGPQHF.

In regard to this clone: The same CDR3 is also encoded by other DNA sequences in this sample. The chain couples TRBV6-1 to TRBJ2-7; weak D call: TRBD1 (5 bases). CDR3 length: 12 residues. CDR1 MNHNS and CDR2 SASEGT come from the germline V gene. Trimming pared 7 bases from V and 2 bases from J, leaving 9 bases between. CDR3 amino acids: CASTGSTYEQYF. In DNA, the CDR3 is TGTGCCAGCACAGGGTCGACCTACGAGCAGTACTTC.

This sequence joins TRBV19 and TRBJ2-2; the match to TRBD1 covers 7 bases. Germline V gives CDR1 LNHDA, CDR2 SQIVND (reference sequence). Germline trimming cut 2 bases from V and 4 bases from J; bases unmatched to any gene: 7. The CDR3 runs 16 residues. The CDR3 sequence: CASSIQSGQSTGELFF. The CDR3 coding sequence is TGTGCCAGTAGTATACAATCGGGACAGAGCACCGGGGAGCTGTTTTTT.

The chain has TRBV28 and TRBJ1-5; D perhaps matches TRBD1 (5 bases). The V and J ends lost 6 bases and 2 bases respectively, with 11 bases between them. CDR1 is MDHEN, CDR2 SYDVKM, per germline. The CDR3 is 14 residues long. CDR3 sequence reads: CASSAGSGNQPQHF. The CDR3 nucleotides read TGTGCCAGCAGCGCAGGGTCCGGCAATCAGCCCCAGCATTTT. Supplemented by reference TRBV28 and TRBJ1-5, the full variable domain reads DVKVTQSSRYLVKRTGEKVFLECVQDMDHENMFWYRQDPGLGLRLIYFSYDVKMKEKGDIPEGYSVSREKKERFSLILESASTNQTSMYLCASSAGSGNQPQHFGDGTRLSIL.

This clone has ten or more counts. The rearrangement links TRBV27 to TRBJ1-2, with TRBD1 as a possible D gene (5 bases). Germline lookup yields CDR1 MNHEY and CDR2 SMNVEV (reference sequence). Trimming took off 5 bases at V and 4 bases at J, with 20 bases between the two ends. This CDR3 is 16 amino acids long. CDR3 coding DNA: TGTGCCAGCAGTCCCGCCGTAGGGGAGGGTATCTATGGCTACACCTTC. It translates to CASSPAVGEGIYGYTF.

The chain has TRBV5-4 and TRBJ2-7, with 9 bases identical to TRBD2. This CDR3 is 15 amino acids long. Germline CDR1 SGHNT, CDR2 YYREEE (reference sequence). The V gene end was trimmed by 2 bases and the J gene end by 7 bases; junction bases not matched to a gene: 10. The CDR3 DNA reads TGTGCCAGCAGCTTTGGGCGGGAGGGGATCGGAGAGCAGTACTTC. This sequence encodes CASSFGREGIGEQYF.

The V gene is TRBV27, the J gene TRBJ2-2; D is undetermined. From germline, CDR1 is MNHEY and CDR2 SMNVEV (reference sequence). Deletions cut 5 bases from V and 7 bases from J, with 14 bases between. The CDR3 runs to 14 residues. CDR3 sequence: CASSPGYSHGELFF. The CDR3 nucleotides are TGTGCCAGCAGTCCGGGTTATAGTCACGGGGAGCTGTTTTTT.

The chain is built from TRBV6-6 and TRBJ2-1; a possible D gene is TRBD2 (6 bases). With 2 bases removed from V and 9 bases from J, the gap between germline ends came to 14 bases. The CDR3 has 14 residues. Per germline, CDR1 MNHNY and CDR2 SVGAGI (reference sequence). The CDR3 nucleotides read TGTGCCAGCAGTTACCAGGACCGGAGGGGTGAGCAGTTCTTC. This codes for CASSYQDRRGEQFF.

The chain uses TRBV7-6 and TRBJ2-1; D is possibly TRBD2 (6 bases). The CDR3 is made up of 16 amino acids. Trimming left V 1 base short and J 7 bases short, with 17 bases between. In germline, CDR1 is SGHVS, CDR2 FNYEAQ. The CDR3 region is CASSLGTAGRWNEQFF. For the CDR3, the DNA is TGTGCCAGCAGCTTAGGAACAGCGGGCCGGTGGAATGAGCAGTTCTTC. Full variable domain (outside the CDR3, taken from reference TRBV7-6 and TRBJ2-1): GAGVSQSPRYKVTKRGQDVALRCDPISGHVSLYWYRQALGQGPEFLTYFNYEAQQDKSGLPNDRFSAERPEGSISTLTIQRTEQRDSAMYRCASSLGTAGRWNEQFFGPGTRLTVL.

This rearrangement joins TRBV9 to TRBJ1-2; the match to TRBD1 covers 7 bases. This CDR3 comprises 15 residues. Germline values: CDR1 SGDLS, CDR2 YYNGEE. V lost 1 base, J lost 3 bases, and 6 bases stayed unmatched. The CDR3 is CASSVLSQGHYGYTF. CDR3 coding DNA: TGTGCCAGCAGCGTACTGTCACAGGGGCACTATGGCTACACCTTC.

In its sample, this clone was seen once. The DNA of the CDR3 is TGTGCCAGGGGACAGTATTTCGCGAACACCGGGGAGCTGTTTTTT. Protein: CARGQYFANTGELFF. The rearrangement joins TRBV21-1 to TRBJ2-2; the table's D call, TRBD1, has no DNA check behind it. TRBV21-1 is reported as a pseudogene. This CDR3 contains 15 residues.

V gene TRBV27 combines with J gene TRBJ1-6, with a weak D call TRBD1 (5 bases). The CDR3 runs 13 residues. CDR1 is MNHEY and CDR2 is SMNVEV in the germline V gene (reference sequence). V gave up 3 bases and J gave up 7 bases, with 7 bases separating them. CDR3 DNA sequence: TGTGCCAGCAGTTTTGCAGGGAATTCACCCCTCCACTTT. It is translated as CASSFAGNSPLHF.

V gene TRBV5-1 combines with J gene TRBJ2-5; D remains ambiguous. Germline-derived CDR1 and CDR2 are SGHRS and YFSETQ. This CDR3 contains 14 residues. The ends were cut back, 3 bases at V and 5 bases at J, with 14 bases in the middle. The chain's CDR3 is CASSSEKGGETQYF. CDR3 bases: TGCGCCAGCAGCTCGGAAAAGGGTGGCGAGACCCAGTACTTC.